The present T cell receptor beta chain was sequenced within a study of TIL therapy for anti-PD-1-resistant metastatic lung cancer. Study in general: Tumors had a median PD-L1 proportion score of about 6.6%.

The germline CDR1 and CDR2 sequences are SGHNT and YYREEE (reference sequence). The CDR3 contains 12 residues. V lost 4 bases and J 6 bases, leaving 7 bases between the germline ends. Sequencing used immunoSEQ v3. TCRdb's copy holds only in-frame clones and misses some; the assay was immunoSEQ multiplex PCR. The sample has 16,000 or so clones, 70% to 80% seen once. This sample's time point: pre-treatment sample, taken before nivolumab and TIL therapy. V is TRBV5-4 and J is TRBJ2-2, with D perhaps matching TRBD2 (5 bases). The sample in question was blood, obtained at baseline. This sequence was found in a person between 25 and 80 years old with non-small cell lung cancer. The CDR3 reads CASSRGAGELFF. DNA of the CDR3: TGTGCCAGCAGCCGGGGAGCCGGGGAGCTGTTTTTT.